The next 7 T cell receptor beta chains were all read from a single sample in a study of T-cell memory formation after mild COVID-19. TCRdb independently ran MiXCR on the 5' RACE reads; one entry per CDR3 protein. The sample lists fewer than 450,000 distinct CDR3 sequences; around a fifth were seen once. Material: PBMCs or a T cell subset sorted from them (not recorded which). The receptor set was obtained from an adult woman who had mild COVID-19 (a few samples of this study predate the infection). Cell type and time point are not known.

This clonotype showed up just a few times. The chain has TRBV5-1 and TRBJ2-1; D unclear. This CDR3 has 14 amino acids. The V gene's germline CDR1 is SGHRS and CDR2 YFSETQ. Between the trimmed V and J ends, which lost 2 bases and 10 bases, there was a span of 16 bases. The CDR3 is CASSFVSGLEEQFF. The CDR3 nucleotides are TGCGCCAGCAGCTTTGTGTCTGGTCTAGAAGAGCAGTTCTTC. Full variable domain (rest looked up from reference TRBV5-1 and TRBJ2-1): KAGVTQTPRYLIKTRGQQVTLSCSPISGHRSVSWYQQTPGQGLQFLFEYFSETQRNKGNFPGRFSGRQFSNSRSEMNVSTLELGDSALYLCASSFVSGLEEQFFGPGTRLTVL.

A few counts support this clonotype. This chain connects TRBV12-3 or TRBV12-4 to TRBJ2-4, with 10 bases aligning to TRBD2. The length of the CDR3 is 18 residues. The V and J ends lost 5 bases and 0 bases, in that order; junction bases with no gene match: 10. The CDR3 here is CASSPLAGRRGAKNIQYF. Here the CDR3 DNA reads TGTGCCAGCAGTCCACTAGCGGGGCGACGGGGAGCCAAAAACATTCAGTACTTC.

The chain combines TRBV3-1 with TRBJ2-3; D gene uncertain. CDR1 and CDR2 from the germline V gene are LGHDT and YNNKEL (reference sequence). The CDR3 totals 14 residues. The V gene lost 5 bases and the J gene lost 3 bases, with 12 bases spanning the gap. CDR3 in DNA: TGTGCCAGCAGCAGATTAGTGGGTACAGATACGCAGTATTTT. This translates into CASSRLVGTDTQYF.

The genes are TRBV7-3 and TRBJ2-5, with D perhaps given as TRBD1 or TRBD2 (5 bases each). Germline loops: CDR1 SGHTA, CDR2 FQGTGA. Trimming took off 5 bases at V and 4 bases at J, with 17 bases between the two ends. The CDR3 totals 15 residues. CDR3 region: CASSPGTTSRETQYF. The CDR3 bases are TGTGCCAGCAGCCCGGGGACCACTTCTCGAGAGACCCAGTACTTC.

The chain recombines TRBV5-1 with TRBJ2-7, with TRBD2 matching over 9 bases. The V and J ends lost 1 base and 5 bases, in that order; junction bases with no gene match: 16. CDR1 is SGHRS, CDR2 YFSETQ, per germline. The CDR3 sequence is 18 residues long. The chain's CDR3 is CASSLMLAEGLAGDEQYF. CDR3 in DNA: TGCGCCAGCAGCTTGATGTTGGCCGAGGGACTAGCAGGGGACGAGCAGTACTTC.

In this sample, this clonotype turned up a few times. The CDR3 nucleotides read TGTGCCAGCAGTCGGAACCGGAGACCCCACAATGAGCAGTTCTTC. Translated, it gives CASSRNRRPHNEQFF. The rearrangement uses TRBV6-5 and TRBJ2-1, with D uncertain. Looked up from germline, CDR1 is MNHEY and CDR2 is SVGAGI. Between the trimmed V and J ends, which lost 5 bases and 5 bases, there was a span of 16 bases. The CDR3 is 15 amino acids.

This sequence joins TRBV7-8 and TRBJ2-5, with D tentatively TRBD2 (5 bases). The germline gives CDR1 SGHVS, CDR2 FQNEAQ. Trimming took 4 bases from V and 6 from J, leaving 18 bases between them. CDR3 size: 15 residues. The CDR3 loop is CASSSARQPGKTQYF. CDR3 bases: TGTGCCAGCAGCTCGGCCCGACAACCCGGGAAGACCCAGTACTTC. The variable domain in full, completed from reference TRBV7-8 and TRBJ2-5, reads GAGVSQSPRYKVAKRGQDVALRCDPISGHVSLFWYQQALGQGPEFLTYFQNEAQLDKSGLPSDRFFAERPEGSVSTLKIQRTQQEDSAVYLCASSSARQPGKTQYFGPGTRLLVL.